The 8 T cell receptor beta chains given below trace back to one sample, sequenced in a study of technical replicates of blood from a few donors. Libraries were prepared by immunoSEQ multiplex PCR; TCRdb keeps only in-frame clonotypes and omits some of them. The data show some 80,000 clones, about 91% seen once. Material for sequencing was T cells isolated from PBMCs. The receptors come from a human donor in good health.

The rearrangement links TRBV5-1 to TRBJ2-5; 8 nucleotides agree with TRBD2. The ends lost 6 bases at V and 2 bases at J; junction bases unmatched: 9. Germline V gene data show CDR1 as SGHRS and CDR2 as YFSETQ. This CDR3 has 15 residues. Written as DNA, the CDR3 is TGCGCCAGCACCCCCTTCGTAGCGGGACAAGAGACCCAGTACTTC. This sequence encodes CASTPFVAGQETQYF.

The CDR3, as DNA: TGTGCCAGCAGCCCGCCCATGGCTGGGACTGGTCAGCCCCAGCATTTT. Its translation: CASSPPMAGTGQPQHF. V usage is TRBV7-2 and J usage is TRBJ1-5, with D possibly matching TRBD1 (5 bases). Per the germline V gene, CDR1 is SGHTA and CDR2 is FQGNSA. This CDR3 is 16 amino acids long. Deletions cut 5 bases from V and 6 bases from J, with 20 bases between.

This rearrangement joins TRBV28 to TRBJ2-2; TRBD1 matches at 7 bases. J was trimmed by 5 bases and V by 10 bases; bases with no gene match: 13. Per germline, CDR1 MDHEN and CDR2 SYDVKM. The CDR3 consists of 15 residues. The DNA of the CDR3 is TGTGCCACTAACCCCCGCCAGGGGGTGACCGGGGAGCTGTTTTTT. Its protein product is CATNPRQGVTGELFF.

The chain joins TRBV19 to TRBJ1-4, with 7 nucleotides matching TRBD1. The CDR3 extends over 15 amino acids. Germline CDR1 reads LNHDA; CDR2 reads SQIVND (reference sequence). V trimming: 4 bases; J trimming: 4 bases; junction bases outside the gene matches: 6. The CDR3 here is CASSTGTAGNEKLFF. In DNA form, the CDR3 reads TGTGCCAGTAGTACTGGGACAGCTGGTAATGAAAAACTGTTTTTT.

The chain is built from TRBV7-2 and TRBJ2-5; 12 bases match TRBD2. Trimming took 5 bases from V and 2 from J; bases not matched to a gene: 12. Looked up from germline, CDR1 is SGHTA and CDR2 is FQGNSA. This CDR3 region has 18 residues. The CDR3 protein is CASSVLAGGGSRQETQYF. CDR3 DNA sequence: TGTGCCAGCAGCGTTCTAGCGGGAGGGGGGTCAAGGCAAGAGACCCAGTACTTC.

This chain joins TRBV7-9 and TRBJ1-2; TRBD1 might be the D (6 bases). V was shortened by 4 bases and J by 4 bases, with 16 bases between the two germline ends. CDR3 length: 15 amino acids. Per germline, CDR1 SEHNR and CDR2 FQNEAQ (reference sequence). The CDR3 region has the DNA TGTGCCAGCAGCTCTCTTAGGGGGAGTAGCTATGGCTACACCTTC. Translated, it gives CASSSLRGSSYGYTF. Based on the CDR3 plus reference TRBV7-9 and TRBJ1-2, the full variable domain is DTGVSQNPRHKITKRGQNVTFRCDPISEHNRLYWYRQTLGQGPEFLTYFQNEAQLEKSRLLSDRFSAERPKGSFSTLEIQRTEQGDSAMYLCASSSLRGSSYGYTFGSGTRLTVV.

The chain carries TRBV28 and TRBJ2-6; 7 nucleotides match TRBD1. The germline V gene has CDR1 MDHEN and CDR2 SYDVKM. The CDR3 consists of 19 residues. Germline trimming cut 4 bases from V and 0 bases from J; bases unmatched to any gene: 12. The CDR3 DNA sequence: TGTGCCAGCAGTTCGGTAAGGGGACAGCTTTCCTCTGGGGCCAACGTCCTGACTTTC. It yields the protein CASSSVRGQLSSGANVLTF.

The chain is built from TRBV5-4 and TRBJ1-1; D ambiguous. This CDR3 contains 13 residues. The V and J ends lost 0 bases and 2 bases respectively, with 5 bases between them. Germline values: CDR1 SGHNT, CDR2 YYREEE (reference sequence). CDR3 in amino acids: CASSLEANTEAFF. CDR3 nucleotides: TGTGCCAGCAGCTTGGAAGCCAACACTGAAGCTTTCTTT. Looking up the rest from reference TRBV5-4 and TRBJ1-1 gives the full variable domain: ETGVTQSPTHLIKTRGQQVTLRCSSQSGHNTVSWYQQALGQGPQFIFQYYREEENGRGNFPPRFSGLQFPNYSSELNVNALELDDSALYLCASSLEANTEAFFGQGTRLTVV.